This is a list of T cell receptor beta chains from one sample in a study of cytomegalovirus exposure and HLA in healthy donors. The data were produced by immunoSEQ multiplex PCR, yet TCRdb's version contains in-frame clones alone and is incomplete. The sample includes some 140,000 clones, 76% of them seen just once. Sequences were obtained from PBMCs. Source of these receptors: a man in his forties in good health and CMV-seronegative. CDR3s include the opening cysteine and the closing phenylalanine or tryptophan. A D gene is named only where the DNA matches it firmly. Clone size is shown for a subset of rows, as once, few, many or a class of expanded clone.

CDR3: CASSFRQGALGVRAFF; DNA: TGTGCCAGCAGCTTCCGACAGGGGGCCCTCGGGGTAAGAGCTTTCTTT; V: TRBV5-8; D: TRBD1; length: 16; size: once; J: TRBJ1-1
CDR3: CASSSRGGPDNEQFF; DNA: TGTGCCAGCAGCTCCCGGGGAGGGCCGGACAATGAGCAGTTCTTC; V: TRBV7-9; D: TRBD2; length: 15; size: .; J: TRBJ2-1
CDR3: CASSMGGSGGDTQYF; DNA: TGTGCCAGTAGTATGGGCGGGAGCGGTGGAGATACGCAGTATTTT; V: TRBV19; D: TRBD2; length: 15; size: .; J: TRBJ2-3
CDR3: CASSYSTAGGYEQYF; DNA: TGTGCCAGCAGTTACTCAACAGCGGGGGGCTACGAGCAGTACTTC; V: TRBV6-5; D: TRBD2; length: 15; size: .; J: TRBJ2-7
CDR3: CASGVQGAYEQYF; DNA: TGCGCCAGCGGGGTCCAGGGGGCGTACGAGCAGTACTTC; V: TRBV5-1; D: TRBD1; length: 13; size: few; J: TRBJ2-7
CDR3: CASSPGDNGRDTQYF; DNA: TGCGCCAGCAGCCCCGGGGACAACGGACGAGATACGCAGTATTTT; V: TRBV5-1; D: .; length: 15; size: .; J: TRBJ2-3
CDR3: CASSLGPGSGANVLTF; DNA: TGCGCCAGCAGCTTGGGTCCAGGGTCTGGGGCCAACGTCCTGACTTTC; V: TRBV5-1; D: .; length: 16; size: .; J: TRBJ2-6
CDR3: CASSVASGDEQFF; DNA: TGTGCCAGCAGCGTCGCTAGTGGTGATGAGCAGTTCTTC; V: TRBV9; D: .; length: 13; size: .; J: TRBJ2-1
CDR3: CASSLYSVNEQFF; DNA: TGCGCCAGCAGCTTGTATAGTGTGAATGAGCAGTTCTTC; V: TRBV5-1; D: .; length: 13; size: .; J: TRBJ2-1
CDR3: CSVESGGMDTQYF; DNA: TGCAGCGTTGAATCGGGGGGCATGGATACGCAGTATTTT; V: TRBV29-1; D: .; length: 13; size: .; J: TRBJ2-3
CDR3: CASSPGQGATEAFF; DNA: TGTGCCAGCTCACCGGGACAGGGGGCCACTGAAGCTTTCTTT; V: TRBV18; D: TRBD1; length: 14; size: .; J: TRBJ1-1
CDR3: CASSLVRGGNSPLHF; DNA: TGTGCCAGCAGCTTAGTGCGCGGGGGGAATTCACCCCTCCACTTT; V: TRBV7-3; D: .; length: 15; size: .; J: TRBJ1-6
CDR3: CASSPRDSPTGQPQHF; DNA: TGTGCCAGCAGTCCACGGGACAGCCCAACGGGTCAGCCCCAGCATTTT; V: TRBV27; D: TRBD1; length: 16; size: .; J: TRBJ1-5
CDR3: CASRRETEAFF; DNA: TGTGCCAGCAGAAGAGAGACTGAAGCTTTCTTT; V: TRBV27; D: .; length: 11; size: .; J: TRBJ1-1
CDR3: CASSQERASHYEQYF; DNA: TGTGCCAGCAGCCAAGAGAGGGCTAGTCACTACGAGCAGTACTTC; V: TRBV4-2; D: .; length: 15; size: .; J: TRBJ2-7
CDR3: CATSPQGMSEQYF; DNA: TGTGCCACCTCCCCACAGGGGATGTCCGAGCAGTACTTC; V: TRBV10-3; D: TRBD1; length: 13; size: .; J: TRBJ2-7
CDR3: CASSRQGVSNQPQHF; DNA: TGTGCCAGCAGCCGACAGGGGGTAAGCAATCAGCCCCAGCATTTT; V: TRBV6-5; D: TRBD1; length: 15; size: .; J: TRBJ1-5
CDR3: CASSPRTSISYNEQFF; DNA: TGTGCCAGCAGTCCGCGGACATCTATATCCTACAATGAGCAGTTCTTC; V: TRBV28; D: .; length: 16; size: .; J: TRBJ2-1
CDR3: CASSDEGQELPNTIYF; DNA: TGTGCCAGCAGTGACGAAGGACAGGAACTCCCAAACACCATATATTTT; V: TRBV6-4; D: TRBD1; length: 16; size: .; J: TRBJ1-3
CDR3: CAISDGGGDYGYTF; DNA: TGTGCCATCAGTGATGGAGGGGGCGACTATGGCTACACCTTC; V: TRBV10-3; D: TRBD1; length: 14; size: .; J: TRBJ1-2
CDR3: CASSYSRTGVLGYTF; DNA: TGTGCCAGCAGTTACTCGAGGACAGGGGTTCTTGGCTACACCTTC; V: TRBV6-5; D: TRBD1; length: 15; size: once; J: TRBJ1-2
CDR3: CASSFKFGQGPGYGYTF; DNA: TGTGCCAGCAGTTTCAAGTTTGGACAGGGCCCGGGCTATGGCTACACCTTC; V: TRBV28; D: TRBD1; length: 17; size: .; J: TRBJ1-2
CDR3: CATSTSRAANTEAFF; DNA: TGTGCCACCAGCACAAGCAGGGCAGCGAACACTGAAGCTTTCTTT; V: TRBV15; D: .; length: 15; size: .; J: TRBJ1-1
CDR3: CASSPDRGRQPQHF; DNA: TGTGCCAGCAGTCCCGACAGGGGCAGACAGCCCCAGCATTTT; V: TRBV6-5; D: TRBD1; length: 14; size: .; J: TRBJ1-5
CDR3: CASSSQTGGLETQYF; DNA: TGCGCCAGCAGCTCCCAGACAGGGGGCTTGGAGACCCAGTACTTC; V: TRBV5-1; D: TRBD1; length: 15; size: once; J: TRBJ2-5
CDR3: CASNPGDFFSPLHF; DNA: TGTGCCAGCAACCCTGGGGACTTTTTTTCACCCCTCCACTTT; V: TRBV6-5; D: .; length: 14; size: .; J: TRBJ1-6
CDR3: CATSGDRPNTEAFF; DNA: TGTGCCACCAGCGGCGACAGGCCGAACACTGAAGCTTTCTTT; V: TRBV15; D: .; length: 14; size: .; J: TRBJ1-1
CDR3: CASSPNPGQGSISEAFF; DNA: TGTGCCAGCAGCCCCAACCCTGGACAGGGGTCTATCAGTGAAGCTTTCTTT; V: TRBV7-9; D: TRBD1; length: 17; size: .; J: TRBJ1-1
CDR3: CASSVGSRQETQYF; DNA: TGTGCCAGCAGCGTAGGGTCCAGACAAGAGACCCAGTACTTC; V: TRBV9; D: .; length: 14; size: .; J: TRBJ2-5
CDR3: CASSWTSGGAYEQFF; DNA: TGTGCCAGCAGCTGGACTAGCGGGGGGGCCTATGAGCAGTTCTTC; V: TRBV7-3; D: TRBD2; length: 15; size: few; J: TRBJ2-1
CDR3: CASSTMGGQETQYF; DNA: TGTGCCAGTAGTACCATGGGGGGCCAAGAGACCCAGTACTTC; V: TRBV19; D: .; length: 14; size: once; J: TRBJ2-5
CDR3: CASSLQEGNQPQHF; DNA: TGTGCCAGCAGCTTACAGGAGGGCAATCAGCCCCAGCATTTT; V: TRBV7-2; D: .; length: 14; size: few; J: TRBJ1-5
CDR3: CATRPRDYGYTF; DNA: TGTGCCACCCGTCCCCGGGACTATGGCTACACCTTC; V: TRBV2; D: .; length: 12; size: .; J: TRBJ1-2
CDR3: CASSLQGQNTGELFF; DNA: TGCGCCAGCAGCTTACAGGGACAGAACACCGGGGAGCTGTTTTTT; V: TRBV5-1; D: .; length: 15; size: .; J: TRBJ2-2
CDR3: CASSAGGQEGSGYTF; DNA: TGTGCCAGCAGCGCTGGGGGACAGGAGGGAAGTGGCTACACCTTC; V: TRBV9; D: TRBD1; length: 15; size: .; J: TRBJ1-2
CDR3: CASSLKIPPDTEAFF; DNA: TGCGCCAGCAGCTTGAAGATCCCCCCGGACACTGAAGCTTTCTTT; V: TRBV5-1; D: .; length: 15; size: .; J: TRBJ1-1
CDR3: CASRIGQYNQPQHF; DNA: TGTGCCAGCAGGATCGGACAGTACAATCAGCCCCAGCATTTT; V: TRBV6-6; D: .; length: 14; size: .; J: TRBJ1-5
CDR3: CASSYSLASSYEQYF; DNA: TGTGCCAGCAGTTACTCGCTAGCGTCCTCCTACGAGCAGTACTTC; V: TRBV6-5; D: .; length: 15; size: .; J: TRBJ2-7
CDR3: CASTSGGGQVNTEAFF; DNA: TGTGCCAGCACCAGCGGGGGTGGACAGGTGAACACTGAAGCTTTCTTT; V: TRBV28; D: TRBD1; length: 16; size: .; J: TRBJ1-1
CDR3: CASSLLIGTSFYEQYF; DNA: TGCGCCAGCAGCTTGTTAATTGGGACTAGCTTCTACGAGCAGTACTTC; V: TRBV5-1; D: TRBD2; length: 16; size: .; J: TRBJ2-7
CDR3: CASSASRQGPYEQYF; DNA: TGCGCCAGCAGCGCCAGTCGACAGGGACCCTACGAGCAGTACTTC; V: TRBV5-1; D: TRBD1; length: 15; size: .; J: TRBJ2-7
CDR3: CASNKRATNEKLFF; DNA: TGTGCCAGCAATAAACGAGCAACTAATGAAAAACTGTTTTTT; V: TRBV28; D: .; length: 14; size: .; J: TRBJ1-4
CDR3: CATRYDMTSGYEQYF; DNA: TGTGCCACCAGGTACGATATGACTAGCGGCTACGAGCAGTACTTC; V: TRBV15; D: TRBD2; length: 15; size: .; J: TRBJ2-7
CDR3: CASSLGGGRHTDTQYF; DNA: TGTGCCAGCAGCTTGGGTGGGGGCCGACACACAGATACGCAGTATTTT; V: TRBV5-6; D: .; length: 16; size: .; J: TRBJ2-3
CDR3: CSVEGGRSSVNTEAFF; DNA: TGCAGCGTGGAGGGAGGGAGGAGTTCGGTGAACACTGAAGCTTTCTTT; V: TRBV29-1; D: .; length: 16; size: .; J: TRBJ1-1
CDR3: CASTEGAGRVEETQYF; DNA: TGTGCCAGCACCGAGGGGGCGGGCCGGGTCGAAGAGACCCAGTACTTC; V: TRBV7-9; D: TRBD1; length: 16; size: .; J: TRBJ2-5
CDR3: CASSERPTGPGNQPQHF; DNA: TGTGCCAGCAGTGAAAGACCGACAGGGCCGGGCAATCAGCCCCAGCATTTT; V: TRBV6-1; D: TRBD1; length: 17; size: .; J: TRBJ1-5
CDR3: CASSKAGTGGYEQYF; DNA: TGTGCCAGCAGTAAAGCCGGGACAGGGGGTTACGAGCAGTACTTC; V: TRBV27; D: TRBD1; length: 15; size: few; J: TRBJ2-7
CDR3: CASSLGQGMFADTQYF; DNA: TGCGCCAGCAGCTTGGGACAGGGGATGTTCGCAGATACGCAGTATTTT; V: TRBV5-1; D: TRBD1; length: 16; size: .; J: TRBJ2-3
CDR3: CASSPPGQGLLANYGYTF; DNA: TGTGCCAGCAGTCCTCCGGGACAGGGGCTTCTAGCTAACTATGGCTACACCTTC; V: TRBV2; D: TRBD1; length: 18; size: .; J: TRBJ1-2
CDR3: CASSQETASYEQYF; DNA: TGCGCCAGCAGCCAAGAGACAGCCTCCTACGAGCAGTACTTC; V: TRBV4-3; D: .; length: 14; size: .; J: TRBJ2-7